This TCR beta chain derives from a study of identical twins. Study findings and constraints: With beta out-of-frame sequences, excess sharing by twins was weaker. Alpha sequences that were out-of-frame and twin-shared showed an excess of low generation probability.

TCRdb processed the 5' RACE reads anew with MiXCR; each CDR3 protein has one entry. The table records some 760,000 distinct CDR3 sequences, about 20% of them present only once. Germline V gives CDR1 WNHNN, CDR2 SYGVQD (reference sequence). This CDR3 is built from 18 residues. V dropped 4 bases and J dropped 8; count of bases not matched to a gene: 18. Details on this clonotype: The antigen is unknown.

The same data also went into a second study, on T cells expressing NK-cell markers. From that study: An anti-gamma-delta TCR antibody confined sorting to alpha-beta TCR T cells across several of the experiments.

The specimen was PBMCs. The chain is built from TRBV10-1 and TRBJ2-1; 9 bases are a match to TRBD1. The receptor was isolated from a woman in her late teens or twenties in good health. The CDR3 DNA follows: TGCGCCAGCAGTGTCTCCATGCCCGGGACAGGGCGTATCGATGAGCAGTTCTTC. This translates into CASSVSMPGTGRIDEQFF.